Listed below are T cell receptor beta chains from one sample, sequenced in a study of post-analysis software for immune sequencing data. One entry per CDR3 protein results from TCRdb running MiXCR on the PCR reads. The sample lists 500,000 to 600,000 distinct CDR3 sequences; roughly 46% were seen once. The sequenced sample was blood. These receptors were taken from a girl aged 10 to 17 with multiple sclerosis. Both conserved end residues are trimmed from each CDR3. Each record gives: J gene, V gene, CDR3 protein.

j_gene: TRBJ1-2; v_gene: TRBV4-1; CDR3aa: ASSQDPPSGVGYGYT
j_gene: TRBJ2-4; v_gene: TRBV4-1; CDR3aa: ASSQEWTGSPKNIQY
j_gene: .; v_gene: TRBV10-3; CDR3aa: AISGEGLVSYEQY
j_gene: TRBJ2-7; v_gene: TRBV20-1; CDR3aa: SARTRPTSYEQY
j_gene: .; v_gene: TRBV7-9; CDR3aa: ASSQQGGIGETQY
j_gene: TRBJ2-5; v_gene: TRBV7-8; CDR3aa: ASSLVSGTSQETQY
j_gene: TRBJ2-3; v_gene: TRBV12-3/TRBV12-4; CDR3aa: ASSLNREGDTQY
j_gene: TRBJ2-7; v_gene: TRBV27; CDR3aa: ASSPRDRVKIIYEQY
j_gene: .; v_gene: TRBV6-5; CDR3aa: ASRRDRPPYEQY
j_gene: TRBJ2-7; v_gene: TRBV5-1; CDR3aa: ASSMGQGRSYEQY
j_gene: TRBJ2-2; v_gene: TRBV4-2; CDR3aa: ASSQETAGTGELF
j_gene: TRBJ1-1; v_gene: TRBV29-1; CDR3aa: SVSGPNTEAF
j_gene: TRBJ2-7; v_gene: TRBV28; CDR3aa: ASSSPWEEPYEQY
j_gene: TRBJ2-1; v_gene: TRBV7-2; CDR3aa: ASSPDARGGDEQF
j_gene: TRBJ2-1; v_gene: TRBV12-3/TRBV12-4; CDR3aa: ASSFGQDPYNEQF
j_gene: TRBJ2-7; v_gene: TRBV10-2; CDR3aa: ASRQEASYEQY
j_gene: .; v_gene: TRBV6-5; CDR3aa: ASSYYPYRANPTHEQY
j_gene: TRBJ2-3; v_gene: TRBV6-6; CDR3aa: ASSQVSGADTQY
j_gene: TRBJ1-2; v_gene: TRBV12-3/TRBV12-4; CDR3aa: ASSLRGGGYT
j_gene: TRBJ2-5; v_gene: TRBV7-2; CDR3aa: ASSSDPWDLRAETQY
j_gene: TRBJ2-3; v_gene: TRBV24-1; CDR3aa: ATSDPSGSTDTQY
j_gene: TRBJ1-6; v_gene: TRBV10-3; CDR3aa: AISEEGRNNSPLH
j_gene: TRBJ2-1; v_gene: TRBV12-3/TRBV12-4; CDR3aa: ASSFGFIYNEQF
j_gene: TRBJ2-1; v_gene: TRBV7-7; CDR3aa: ASSLFRIGYNEQF
j_gene: TRBJ1-2; v_gene: TRBV7-2; CDR3aa: ASSLRTTNHGYT
j_gene: TRBJ2-1; v_gene: TRBV29-1; CDR3aa: SVVAGGAHNEQF
j_gene: TRBJ2-7; v_gene: TRBV4-1; CDR3aa: ASSQDSRDYYEQY
j_gene: TRBJ2-1; v_gene: TRBV24-1; CDR3aa: ATSDLQRERNEQF
j_gene: TRBJ1-1; v_gene: TRBV9; CDR3aa: ASSAGQGAEAF
j_gene: TRBJ2-1; v_gene: TRBV6-6; CDR3aa: ASSSDRTGLGEQF
j_gene: TRBJ2-3; v_gene: TRBV5-1; CDR3aa: ASSLASGTDTQY
j_gene: TRBJ2-1; v_gene: TRBV29-1; CDR3aa: SVDSGTNNEQF
j_gene: TRBJ1-4; v_gene: TRBV12-3/TRBV12-4; CDR3aa: ASSPPGARHEKLF
j_gene: TRBJ2-1; v_gene: TRBV7-9; CDR3aa: ASSLETDEQF
j_gene: TRBJ2-5; v_gene: TRBV7-7; CDR3aa: ASSASRKETQY
j_gene: TRBJ2-1; v_gene: TRBV6-1; CDR3aa: ASSEMASPVHEQF
j_gene: TRBJ2-7; v_gene: TRBV5-1; CDR3aa: ASRSGGEPTYEQY
j_gene: TRBJ2-3; v_gene: TRBV2; CDR3aa: ASRATRGVGTDTQY
j_gene: TRBJ1-6; v_gene: TRBV4-2; CDR3aa: ASSHPGQGAPNSPLH
j_gene: TRBJ1-2; v_gene: TRBV5-5; CDR3aa: ASSLAGGRANYGYT
j_gene: TRBJ2-7; v_gene: TRBV5-1; CDR3aa: ASSYSGQGSEQY
j_gene: TRBJ2-4; v_gene: TRBV6-5; CDR3aa: ASSYSQGNIQY
j_gene: TRBJ2-6; v_gene: TRBV5-1; CDR3aa: ASRLLLETNVLT
j_gene: TRBJ1-2; v_gene: TRBV6-5; CDR3aa: ASSYSVADSYGYT
j_gene: TRBJ1-2; v_gene: TRBV11-1; CDR3aa: ASSLHKGRRVDGYT
j_gene: TRBJ2-4; v_gene: TRBV6-6; CDR3aa: ASRTGGTLAKNIQY
j_gene: TRBJ1-2; v_gene: TRBV20-1; CDR3aa: SARDRLATFGYT
j_gene: TRBJ2-3; v_gene: TRBV11-2; CDR3aa: ASSLGRLAGIGDTQY
j_gene: TRBJ1-6; v_gene: TRBV20-1; CDR3aa: SARQGAWNSPLH
j_gene: .; v_gene: TRBV10-3; CDR3aa: AISESEDRTYEQY
j_gene: TRBJ2-1; v_gene: TRBV5-1; CDR3aa: ASSLTSGSSYNEQF
j_gene: TRBJ1-1; v_gene: TRBV5-6; CDR3aa: ASSPFGQGRNTEAF
j_gene: TRBJ2-6; v_gene: TRBV5-1; CDR3aa: ASSLTGTAAGANVLT
j_gene: TRBJ2-4; v_gene: TRBV25-1; CDR3aa: ASTATRRAEQY
j_gene: TRBJ1-5; v_gene: TRBV4-1; CDR3aa: ASSQGDRSNQPQH